A selection of T cell receptor beta chains follows, all from one sample in a study of shared clonotypes between healthy human individuals. Some clones are missing from TCRdb's copy, which holds only in-frame ones; the method was immunoSEQ multiplex PCR. The table records 2,500,000 or so clones, less than 95% of them present only once. The sequenced sample was naive CD4+ T cells from PBMCs. These receptor sequences come from a man younger than 30 in good health. Some clones in this sample may be carry-over from other donors' samples. Both conserved end residues are part of each CDR3. A D gene is named only where the DNA matches it firmly. Clone size, where shown, is once, few, many, or a class for clones that have expanded.

V,D,J,size,DNA,CDR3
TRBV7-9,NA,TRBJ1-1,NA,TGTGCCAGCAGCTTAGGCCGGGGTCGAAGGACTGAAGCTTTCTTT,CASSLGRGRRTEAFF
TRBV7-9,NA,TRBJ1-4,NA,TGTGCCAGCAGCTTCGGACAGAGCGCAACTAATGAAAAACTGTTTTTT,CASSFGQSATNEKLFF
TRBV10-3,NA,TRBJ2-4,NA,TGTGCCATCGCGTCGTGGGGCACCAAAAACATTCAGTACTTC,CAIASWGTKNIQYF
TRBV2,NA,TRBJ1-1,once,TGTGCCAGCAGTCAGCGGACTGCCGAAGCTTTCTTT,CASSQRTAEAFF
TRBV7-3,NA,TRBJ2-6,once,TGTGCCAGCAGCTTAGGGGTGACCTCTGGGGCCAACGTCCTGACTTTC,CASSLGVTSGANVLTF
TRBV6-1,TRBD2,TRBJ2-5,NA,TGTGCCAGCGGCCTAGCGGGAGTGGGGGAGACCCAGTACTTC,CASGLAGVGETQYF
TRBV5-1,NA,TRBJ2-7,NA,TGCGCCAGCAGCCTGACTCAGGGTTTCCAGAACGAGCAGTACTTC,CASSLTQGFQNEQYF
TRBV7-9,NA,TRBJ1-3,NA,TGTGCCAGCAGCTTACTCACTCCCTCAAACACCATATATTTT,CASSLLTPSNTIYF
TRBV7-2,TRBD2,TRBJ2-1,NA,TGTGCCAGCAGCATAGGACTAGCGGGGGCGAATGAGCAGTTCTTC,CASSIGLAGANEQFF
TRBV30,TRBD2,TRBJ2-2,NA,TGTGCCTGGAGTGCTAGCGGGAGGGTAGGCACCGGGGAGCTGTTTTTT,CAWSASGRVGTGELFF
TRBV28,TRBD1,TRBJ1-1,once,TGTGCCAGCAGCTTAAGGGGGGGACAGGGGGCGCGGAACACTGAAGCTTTCTTT,CASSLRGGQGARNTEAFF
TRBV7-9,NA,TRBJ2-7,few,TGTGCCAGCAGCTTAGAGAACGAGCAGTACTTC,CASSLENEQYF
TRBV15,NA,TRBJ2-5,NA,TGTGCCACCAGCAACTTTCTACTAGGGGGTCGGGGAGAGACCCAGTACTTC,CATSNFLLGGRGETQYF
TRBV6-1,TRBD2,TRBJ2-7,NA,TGTGCCAGCACCGCCGGGACTAGACCCTACGAGCAGTACTTC,CASTAGTRPYEQYF
TRBV30,NA,TRBJ2-4,NA,TGTGCCTGGAGTGGAGTTGGGGCCAAAAACATTCAGTACTTC,CAWSGVGAKNIQYF
TRBV5-1,TRBD2,TRBJ2-2,NA,TGCGCCAGCACGTCCGCGGCGGGAGCGGTCGGGGAGCTGTTTTTT,CASTSAAGAVGELFF
TRBV9,TRBD1,TRBJ2-7,NA,TGTGCCAGCAGCCCAGGGGGGACAGGGGCTCACGAGCAGTACTTC,CASSPGGTGAHEQYF
TRBV5-1,TRBD1,TRBJ2-4,NA,TGCGCCAGCAGCTTGGGGACAGGGAAAAACATTCAGTACTTC,CASSLGTGKNIQYF
TRBV5-4,NA,TRBJ2-7,NA,TGTGCCAGCAGCCATGCCGGCGAAGGGGGGTACGAGCAGTACTTC,CASSHAGEGGYEQYF
TRBV2,NA,TRBJ1-2,once,TGTGCCAGCAGTAAAGGGGGAGTCGGGGGCTATGGCTACACCTTC,CASSKGGVGGYGYTF
TRBV5-4,NA,TRBJ1-2,NA,TGTGCCAGCAGCTTGGGAGGCGCAGGGAGTAACTATGGCTACACCTTC,CASSLGGAGSNYGYTF
TRBV5-1,NA,TRBJ2-3,NA,TGCGCCAGCAGCCCCCCGGGCCATGGCGATACGCAGTATTTT,CASSPPGHGDTQYF
TRBV29-1,NA,TRBJ1-4,NA,TGCAGCGTTGCAGGGAGTAATGAAAAACTGTTTTTT,CSVAGSNEKLFF
TRBV28,TRBD1,TRBJ1-2,NA,TGTGCCAGCTTGACGGGACAGACGAGACGTGGCTACACCTTC,CASLTGQTRRGYTF
TRBV5-1,TRBD1,TRBJ2-7,once,TGCGCCAGCAGCTCGCTACCCCCGGGACAGGGTACCTACGAGCAGTACTTC,CASSSLPPGQGTYEQYF
TRBV5-4,NA,TRBJ2-5,NA,TGTGCCAGCAGCTTGACGGGAACACAAGAGACCCAGTACTTC,CASSLTGTQETQYF
TRBV28,NA,TRBJ1-2,NA,TGTGCCAGCAGTTCCAGGGGTGGCTATGGCTACACCTTC,CASSSRGGYGYTF
TRBV28,TRBD2,TRBJ2-7,NA,TGTGCCAGCAGCCCTGCGGGGGCGGGAGGCTACGAGCAGTACTTC,CASSPAGAGGYEQYF
TRBV6-1,TRBD1,TRBJ2-1,NA,TGTGCCAGCAGTGAAGGGAACAGGGGGCATCGTGAGCAGTTCTTC,CASSEGNRGHREQFF
TRBV27,NA,TRBJ1-2,NA,TGTGCCAGCAGTTTATGGGGTGGGGGAACTAACTATGGCTACACCTTC,CASSLWGGGTNYGYTF
TRBV29-1,TRBD1,TRBJ2-5,NA,TGCAGCGTTGAATCAGGGGGCCGGGAGACCCAGTACTTC,CSVESGGRETQYF
TRBV20-1,NA,TRBJ1-2,NA,TGCAGGCCCCGGGGAGACTATGGCTACACCTTC,CRPRGDYGYTF
TRBV18,TRBD1,TRBJ2-7,once,TGTGCCAGCTCACCTTTGGACGGACAGGGGTACGAGCAGTACTTC,CASSPLDGQGYEQYF
TRBV7-9,NA,TRBJ1-2,NA,TGTGCCAGCAGCGCCTACAGGGACTATGGCTACACCTTC,CASSAYRDYGYTF
TRBV25-1,NA,TRBJ1-1,few,TGTGCCAGCAGTGACAGAAACACTGAAGCTTTCTTT,CASSDRNTEAFF
TRBV27,TRBD1,TRBJ1-1,NA,TGTGCCAGCAGTGCTGGGACAGGGGGCGCTTTTTCTATGAACACTGAAGCTTTCTTT,CASSAGTGGAFSMNTEAFF
TRBV5-1,NA,TRBJ2-7,NA,TGCGCCAGCAGCTCCTCCTTATACGAGCAGTACTTC,CASSSSLYEQYF
TRBV7-8,TRBD1,TRBJ2-7,NA,TGTGCCAGCAGCTCCCCTTGGGACAGGGGGCGATTCGAGCAGTACTTC,CASSSPWDRGRFEQYF
TRBV15,TRBD2,TRBJ2-3,NA,TGTGCCACCAGCAGTAGCGGGCTAGATACGCAGTATTTT,CATSSSGLDTQYF
TRBV5-1,TRBD1,TRBJ1-1,NA,TGCGCCAGCAGCCCGGACAGGGGGAACACTGAAGCTTTCTTT,CASSPDRGNTEAFF
TRBV4-1,TRBD1,TRBJ1-1,NA,TGCGCCAGCAGCCAAACAAGGACCAGGGGGCGCAGGACTGAAGCTTTCTTT,CASSQTRTRGRRTEAFF
TRBV5-6,NA,TRBJ1-4,NA,TGTGCCAGCAGCCCCCTCATGGGAAATGAAAAACTGTTTTTT,CASSPLMGNEKLFF